This paragraph reports one TCR beta chain. The antigen is undetermined. The source of the sample is a study of graft-versus-host responses after intestinal transplantation. Background on the study: Recipients got multivisceral, liver-intestinal, or isolated intestinal transplants. Anti-thymocyte globulin induction, then tacrolimus and steroids for 3 to 4 years, went to all recipients.

The V gene's germline CDR1 is SQVTM and CDR2 ANQGSEA. The V end was cut by 7 bases, the J end by 6 bases, with 14 bases between. The CDR3 has 12 amino acids. The repertoire was sequenced with immunoSEQ multiplex PCR; TCRdb's copy has only in-frame clones and lacks some. The sample carries fewer than 120,000 clones, around 93% recorded once. The chain combines TRBV29-1 with TRBJ2-3, with D unclear. Sequencing used unstimulated CD8+ T cells sorted from spleen or lymph node cells, obtained before intestinal transplant. This clonotype was obtained from a human donor who received an intestinal transplant. The CDR3 DNA is TGCAGCGCCCTGGACCGTTGGGATACGCAGTATTTT. It encodes CSALDRWDTQYF.